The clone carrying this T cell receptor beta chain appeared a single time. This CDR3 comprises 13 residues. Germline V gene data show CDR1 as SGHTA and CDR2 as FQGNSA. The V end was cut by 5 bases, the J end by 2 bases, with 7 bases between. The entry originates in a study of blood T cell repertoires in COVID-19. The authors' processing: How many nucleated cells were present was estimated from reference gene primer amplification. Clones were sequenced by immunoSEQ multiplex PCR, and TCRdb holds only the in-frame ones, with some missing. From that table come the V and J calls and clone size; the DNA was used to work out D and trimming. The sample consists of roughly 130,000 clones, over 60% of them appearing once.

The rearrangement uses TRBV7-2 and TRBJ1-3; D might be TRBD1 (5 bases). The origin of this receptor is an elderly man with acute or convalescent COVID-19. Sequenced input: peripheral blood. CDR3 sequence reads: CASSRGAGNTIYF. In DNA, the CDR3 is TGTGCCAGCAGCAGGGGCGCTGGAAACACCATATATTTT.